The rows below give T cell receptor beta chains drawn from one sample of a study of T-cell memory formation after mild COVID-19. TCRdb re-analysed the 5' RACE reads in MiXCR, keeping a single row per CDR3 protein. Here the sample spans roughly 350,000 distinct CDR3 sequences, roughly 13% being singletons. Sequencing was performed on PBMCs or a T cell subset sorted from them (not recorded which). Receptors originate from a man aged 18 to 29 who had mild COVID-19 (a few samples of this study predate the infection). Cell type and time point are not known. Each CDR3 is given with its conserved first and last residue. D genes are given only for firm matches. The size entry is marked missing in some rows and otherwise reads once, few, many or a size class.

cdr3_nt	cdr3_aa	clone_size	v_call	d_call	j_call
TGCGCCAGCAGCTTTCTGTCAATTAATGAAAAACTGTTTTTT	CASSFLSINEKLFF	few	TRBV5-1	NA	TRBJ1-4
TGTGCCACCAGTGATTTTGTACAGACACAAGAGACCCAGTACTTC	CATSDFVQTQETQYF	NA	TRBV24-1	NA	TRBJ2-5
TGTGCCAGCAGTGTCTCGACAGGGCCCCAGCATTTT	CASSVSTGPQHF	few	TRBV6-2/TRBV6-3	NA	TRBJ1-5
TGTGCCAGCAGCGGGACAGGGTACAATGAGCAGTTCTTC	CASSGTGYNEQFF	many	TRBV5-6	TRBD1	TRBJ2-1
TGTGCCAGCAGCTTAGGGGACCCTTACTCCTACAATGAGCAGTTCTTC	CASSLGDPYSYNEQFF	NA	TRBV7-2	NA	TRBJ2-1
TGTGCCAGCAGCGTAGCTGGGGGGAATCAGCCCCAGCATTTT	CASSVAGGNQPQHF	few	TRBV9	NA	TRBJ1-5
TGTGCCAGCAGCCCATTCCCAGCGGGAGATACGGAGCAGTTCTTC	CASSPFPAGDTEQFF	once	TRBV7-2	TRBD2	TRBJ2-1
TGTGCCAGCAGTCCCACGACAGGGGTCTCTTCCTGGGGCAATCAGCCCCAGCATTTT	CASSPTTGVSSWGNQPQHF	NA	TRBV28	TRBD1	TRBJ1-5
TGCGCCAGCAGCCAAGTGGACGGGGTCGGGCGGACCCAGTACTTC	CASSQVDGVGRTQYF	few	TRBV4-1	NA	TRBJ2-5
TGTGCCAGCAGACCTAGGGGGCAAGCTGGAAACACCATATATTTT	CASRPRGQAGNTIYF	NA	TRBV12-3/TRBV12-4	TRBD1	TRBJ1-3
TGTGCCAGCAGCCCGCGGGGGTCGGTGGGTTCACCCCTCCACTTT	CASSPRGSVGSPLHF	NA	TRBV3-1	NA	TRBJ1-6
TGTGCCAGCGGCTCGGGGGAAGAGACCCAGTACTTC	CASGSGEETQYF	few	TRBV5-5	NA	TRBJ2-5
TGCGCCAGCAGCCACGCCGCCGGGAACTACAATGAGCAGTTCTTC	CASSHAAGNYNEQFF	NA	TRBV4-3	NA	TRBJ2-1
TGCGCCAGCAGCCAGACGGGACAGAGCAATCAGCCCCAGCATTTT	CASSQTGQSNQPQHF	NA	TRBV4-1	TRBD1	TRBJ1-5
TGCAGTGCTAGAGATAGGGCGGTGGGAACAGATACGCAGTATTTT	CSARDRAVGTDTQYF	few	TRBV20-1	NA	TRBJ2-3
TGTGCCAGCAGCGTAGGGCGGTACGGGGAGACCCAGTACTTC	CASSVGRYGETQYF	NA	TRBV9	NA	TRBJ2-5
TGCAGCGTCCCGTGGGGGGGCAGGGCCGGGGAGCTGTTTTTT	CSVPWGGRAGELFF	NA	TRBV29-1	NA	TRBJ2-2
TGTGCCAGCAGACCTACCGGGGAGCTGTTTTTT	CASRPTGELFF	few	TRBV7-2	NA	TRBJ2-2
TGCGCCAGCAGCATATTCACTAGCGGCTCCTACAATGAGCAGTTCTTC	CASSIFTSGSYNEQFF	NA	TRBV5-1	TRBD2	TRBJ2-1
TGTGCCAGCAGCCGCGCGAGGGGGGGCGCCACCTTC	CASSRARGGATF	few	TRBV7-2	NA	TRBJ1-2
TGTGCCAGCAGCCCGGGACAGGGTCTTTGGGCTTTCTTT	CASSPGQGLWAFF	NA	TRBV7-6	TRBD1	TRBJ1-1
TGCGCCAGCAGCCAAGATGCGGGGGGGAGAGAGACCCAGTACTTC	CASSQDAGGRETQYF	NA	TRBV4-1	TRBD2	TRBJ2-5
TGTGCCAGCAGTTTAACCCTGAACACCGGGGAGCTGTTTTTT	CASSLTLNTGELFF	NA	TRBV27	NA	TRBJ2-2
TGCGCCAGCAGCTTTCTAGCGGGGGTCACAGATACGCAGTATTTT	CASSFLAGVTDTQYF	NA	TRBV5-1	TRBD2	TRBJ2-3
TGTGCCAGTCTTGAGGGGACGTGGGGGGGCAACACAGATACGCAGTATTTT	CASLEGTWGGNTDTQYF	few	TRBV7-2	NA	TRBJ2-3
TGTGCCAGCAGTGACGGGACTCGTGAGACCCAGTACTTC	CASSDGTRETQYF	few	TRBV12-3/TRBV12-4	NA	TRBJ2-5
TGTGCCAGCAGCGCTAGCAGGGGTAACTATGGCTACACCTTC	CASSASRGNYGYTF	NA	TRBV7-9	NA	TRBJ1-2
TGTGCCAGCTCACCCGTAGCCGGTTCACCCCTCCACTTT	CASSPVAGSPLHF	NA	TRBV18	NA	TRBJ1-6
TGTGCCAGCAGCCCATCATCCACCCCCTCTGGGGCCAACGTCCTGACTTTC	CASSPSSTPSGANVLTF	few	TRBV5-4	NA	TRBJ2-6
TGTGCCACCAGCCGTGGCCGGGACGAAAACGTCCTGACTTTC	CATSRGRDENVLTF	NA	TRBV15	NA	TRBJ2-6
TGTGCCAGCAGTAGGACAGCAACCAAAAACATTCAGTACTTC	CASSRTATKNIQYF	few	TRBV28	NA	TRBJ2-4
TGCGCCAGCAGCTTTAATCCGGCAGCCGACCGATCAACTAATGAAAAACTGTTTTTT	CASSFNPAADRSTNEKLFF	few	TRBV5-1	NA	TRBJ1-4
TGTGCCAGCACCGAAGGGACAGGGGGCTTGGTTGCTTTCTTT	CASTEGTGGLVAFF	NA	TRBV9	TRBD1	TRBJ1-1
TGTGCCAGCAGTATGACAGGGGATCAGGCCCAGCATTTT	CASSMTGDQAQHF	few	TRBV6-5	TRBD1	TRBJ1-5
TGTGCCAGCAGTAGGCGATACTCCTACGAGCAGTACTTC	CASSRRYSYEQYF	NA	TRBV2	NA	TRBJ2-7
TGTGCCAGAAACCTCGCGGGGTGTATCACCGGGGAGCTGTTTTTT	CARNLAGCITGELFF	NA	TRBV27	NA	TRBJ2-2
TGTGCCAGCAGCTTATTGTTGTTCCGCAATGAGCAGTTCTTC	CASSLLLFRNEQFF	NA	TRBV11-2	NA	TRBJ2-1
TGCGCCAGCAGCCAAGGCAGGGGTGTTGAGACCCAGTACTTC	CASSQGRGVETQYF	NA	TRBV4-3	NA	TRBJ2-5
TGTGCCAGCAGCTTGCCGACAGCCTATGGCTACACCTTC	CASSLPTAYGYTF	NA	TRBV7-2	NA	TRBJ1-2
TGTGCCAGCAGCTCACAGGGGATGAGCACTGAAGCTTTCTTT	CASSSQGMSTEAFF	NA	TRBV7-6	TRBD1	TRBJ1-1
TGTGCCAGCAGTCCTACGAGGGTCCAAGAGACCCAGTACTTC	CASSPTRVQETQYF	once	TRBV6-1	NA	TRBJ2-5
TGTGCCAGCAGCTTGGCGGGGGGGCCAGGTGAGCAGTTCTTC	CASSLAGGPGEQFF	many	TRBV5-6	TRBD2	TRBJ2-1
TGTGCCAGCACCTCGACAGGCTCTGGAAACACCATATATTTT	CASTSTGSGNTIYF	few	TRBV2	NA	TRBJ1-3
TGTGCCAGCTCCTTCGACCGGGCAAACACAGATACGCAGTATTTT	CASSFDRANTDTQYF	many	TRBV18	NA	TRBJ2-3
TGTGCCAGCAGCGTAGGGCGGACTAGCGGCCAAGAGACCCAGTACTTC	CASSVGRTSGQETQYF	NA	TRBV9	TRBD2	TRBJ2-5
TGTGCCAGCAGTTTAGGCTTGGGGGCCACTGGGGCCAACGTCCTGACTTTC	CASSLGLGATGANVLTF	few	TRBV28	NA	TRBJ2-6
TGTGCCACCAGCAGAGATTCGCGGGGGGGCTCTAACATTCAGTACTTC	CATSRDSRGGSNIQYF	NA	TRBV15	TRBD2	TRBJ2-4
TGTGCCAGCACCCTGCGGCCTAATAATTCACCCCTCCACTTT	CASTLRPNNSPLHF	many	TRBV6-5	NA	TRBJ1-6
TGTGCCAGCAGCTTAGATCGAGAGACCCAGTACTTC	CASSLDRETQYF	many	TRBV11-2	NA	TRBJ2-5
TGTGCCAGCGACACTAACTATGGCTACACCTTC	CASDTNYGYTF	NA	TRBV28	NA	TRBJ1-2
TGCGCCAGCAGCCAAGATCGCAGGGAAGGGGAGACCCAGTACTTC	CASSQDRREGETQYF	NA	TRBV4-3	NA	TRBJ2-5
TGTGCCAGCAGGGGGGCGGGGGGGAAAACAGATACGCAGTATTTT	CASRGAGGKTDTQYF	NA	TRBV6-5	TRBD2	TRBJ2-3
TGTGCCAGCAGACCGGGGGGCACAGATACGCAGTATTTT	CASRPGGTDTQYF	few	TRBV11-2	NA	TRBJ2-3
TGTGCCAGCACCTCCGATCCGGGGTACCAAGAGACCCAGTACTTC	CASTSDPGYQETQYF	NA	TRBV6-2/TRBV6-3	NA	TRBJ2-5
TGTGCCAGCACCCCGGGTGGGGGCGCCACAGATACGCAGTATTTT	CASTPGGGATDTQYF	few	TRBV7-3	NA	TRBJ2-3
TGTGCCAGCTCATATCTTTCCTACAATGAGCAGTTCTTC	CASSYLSYNEQFF	NA	TRBV18	NA	TRBJ2-1
TGTGCCAGCAGCTTCCGGGCCTCCGAGCAGTACTTC	CASSFRASEQYF	few	TRBV3-1	NA	TRBJ2-7
TGTGCCAGCAGCAAAAACTATGGCTACACCTTC	CASSKNYGYTF	NA	TRBV5-5	NA	TRBJ1-2